The sequence of this TCR beta chain was determined in a study of OX40 agonist ivuxolimab in advanced cancers. Study details: Every 2 weeks, ivuxolimab was infused into the patients intravenously at between 0.01 and 10 mg/kg. Aged roughly 23 to 79 with a mean of roughly 63 years, they were around 79% male. General observations from the study: More expanded clones were seen, on average, in CD8+ T cells than in CD4+. Blood T cells, both CD4+ and CD8+, expanded clonally by week 6 at 0.1 to 3.0 mg/kg.

J gave up 6 bases and V 4 bases, and 7 bases lay outside the gene matches. The CDR3 spans 15 residues. Germline loops: CDR1 KGHSH, CDR2 LQKENI. On this clone itself: The antigen remains undetermined.

Method: immunoSEQ multiplex PCR; TCRdb's copy keeps in-frame clones and lacks some. Of approximately 80,000 clones listed, around 92% are singletons. The chain combines TRBV18 with TRBJ2-7, with TRBD1 matching over 12 bases. Sequencing was performed on CD4+ or CD8+ T cells sorted from blood, taken in a trial of the OX40 agonist ivuxolimab. The source of this sequence is an adult with an advanced solid tumor such as melanoma, head and neck, liver or kidney cancer. In DNA form, the CDR3 reads TGTGCCAGCTCACAAACTCGGGACAGGGGGCGCGAGCAGTACTTC. The encoded protein is CASSQTRDRGREQYF.